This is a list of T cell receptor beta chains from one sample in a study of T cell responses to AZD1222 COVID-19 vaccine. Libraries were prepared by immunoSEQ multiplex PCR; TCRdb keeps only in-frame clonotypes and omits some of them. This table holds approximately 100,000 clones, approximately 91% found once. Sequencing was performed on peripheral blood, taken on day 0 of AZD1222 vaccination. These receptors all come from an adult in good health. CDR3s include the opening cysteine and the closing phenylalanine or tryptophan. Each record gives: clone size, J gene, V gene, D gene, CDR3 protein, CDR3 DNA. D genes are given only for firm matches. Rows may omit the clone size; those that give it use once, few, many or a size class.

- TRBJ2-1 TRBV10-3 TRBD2 CAISGTSGRSNEQFF TGTGCCATCAGTGGGACTAGCGGGAGGTCCAATGAGCAGTTCTTC
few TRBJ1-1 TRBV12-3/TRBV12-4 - CASSLGPSTEAFF TGTGCCAGCAGTTTAGGGCCAAGCACTGAAGCTTTCTTT
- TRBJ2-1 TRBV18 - CASSPPRLGSYNEQFF TGTGCCAGCTCACCACCGCGGCTTGGCTCCTACAATGAGCAGTTCTTC
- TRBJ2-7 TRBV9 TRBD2 CASSVALAGTSYEQYF TGTGCCAGCAGCGTAGCCCTAGCGGGTACCTCCTACGAGCAGTACTTC
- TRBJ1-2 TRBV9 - CASSVAGPIYGYTF TGTGCCAGCAGCGTAGCGGGGCCGATCTATGGCTACACCTTC
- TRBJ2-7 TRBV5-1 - CASSLMSYEQYF TGCGCCAGCAGCTTGATGTCCTACGAGCAGTACTTC
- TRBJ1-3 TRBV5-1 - CASSPAGNTIYF TGCGCCAGCAGCCCAGCCGGAAACACCATATATTTT
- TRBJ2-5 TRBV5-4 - CASSFARQRAQETQYF TGTGCCAGCAGCTTTGCCCGGCAGCGGGCCCAAGAGACCCAGTACTTC
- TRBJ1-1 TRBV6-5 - CASSHSSNGRTEAFF TGTGCCAGCAGCCACTCATCCAACGGGAGAACTGAAGCTTTCTTT
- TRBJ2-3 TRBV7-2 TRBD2 CASSLFDPLAGGLWDTQYF TGTGCCAGCAGCTTATTCGACCCACTAGCGGGGGGGCTTTGGGATACGCAGTATTTT
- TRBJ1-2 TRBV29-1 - CSVDLTEANYGYTF TGCAGCGTTGATTTGACAGAAGCTAACTATGGCTACACCTTC
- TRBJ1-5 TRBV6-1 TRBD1 CASSEAGGNRPQHF TGTGCCAGCAGTGAAGCAGGGGGCAATCGGCCCCAGCATTTT
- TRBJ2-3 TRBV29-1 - CSVEVQGRATQYF TGCAGCGTTGAAGTTCAAGGAAGAGCTACGCAGTATTTT
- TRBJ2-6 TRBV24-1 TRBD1 CATGRQGYSGANVLTF TGTGCCACCGGACGACAGGGTTACTCTGGGGCCAACGTCCTGACTTTC
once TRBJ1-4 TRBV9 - CASSVGAGSNEKLFF TGTGCCAGCAGCGTAGGGGCAGGGAGTAATGAAAAACTGTTTTTT
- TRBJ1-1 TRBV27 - CASSLLLGARRTEAFF TGTGCCAGCAGTTTATTATTGGGGGCCCGGCGCACTGAAGCTTTCTTT
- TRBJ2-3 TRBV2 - CASGDSFPDTQYF TGTGCCAGCGGGGACTCTTTTCCAGATACGCAGTATTTT
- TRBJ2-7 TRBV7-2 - CASSSDLAGEQYF TGTGCCAGCAGCTCCGACCTAGCCGGGGAGCAGTACTTC
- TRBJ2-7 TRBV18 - CASSPAGDYEQYF TGTGCCAGCTCACCAGCCGGGGACTACGAGCAGTACTTC
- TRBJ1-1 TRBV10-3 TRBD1 CAISAGQGIAEAFF TGTGCCATCAGTGCGGGACAGGGTATAGCTGAAGCTTTCTTT
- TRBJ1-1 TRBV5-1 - CASSPQGGTEAFF TGCGCCAGCAGCCCCCAGGGAGGCACTGAAGCTTTCTTT
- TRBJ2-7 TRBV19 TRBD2 CASRTSGALSYEQYF TGTGCCAGTAGAACTAGCGGGGCTCTCTCCTACGAGCAGTACTTC
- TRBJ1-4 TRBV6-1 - CASSEARAGLATNEKLFF TGTGCCAGCAGTGAAGCTCGGGCAGGACTTGCAACTAATGAAAAACTGTTTTTT
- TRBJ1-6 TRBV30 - CAWSGSYNSPLHF TGTGCCTGGAGTGGGTCCTATAATTCACCCCTCCACTTT
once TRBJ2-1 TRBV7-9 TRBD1 CASSLGTGTRGVPHNEQFF TGTGCCAGCAGCCTAGGGACAGGGACTCGCGGGGTTCCCCACAATGAGCAGTTCTTC
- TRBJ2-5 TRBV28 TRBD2 CASSLWGTSGGETQYF TGTGCCAGCAGTTTATGGGGGACTAGCGGGGGAGAGACCCAGTACTTC
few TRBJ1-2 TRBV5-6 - CASSPQRRGGAGYTF TGTGCCAGCAGCCCACAGCGGCGGGGTGGGGCTGGCTACACCTTC
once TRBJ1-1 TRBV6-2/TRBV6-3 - CASSYSWGKDTEAFF TGTGCCAGCAGTTACTCGTGGGGGAAGGACACTGAAGCTTTCTTT
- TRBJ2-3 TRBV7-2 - CASSLEGRVDTQYF TGTGCCAGCAGCTTAGAGGGTAGAGTGGATACGCAGTATTTT